The 27 T cell receptor beta chains given below trace back to one sample, sequenced in a study of T cell responses to AZD1222 COVID-19 vaccine. Sequencing was performed with immunoSEQ multiplex PCR; in TCRdb, only in-frame clones are kept and a portion is missing. The sample lists roughly 150,000 clones, approximately 93% occurring once. The material sequenced was peripheral blood, taken 28 days after the second AZD1222 dose. These TCRs come from an adult who received the AZD1222 COVID-19 vaccine.

The genes are TRBV7-9 and TRBJ1-5; D ambiguous. V lost 2 bases and J 5 bases, leaving 10 bases between the germline ends. Germline V CDR1 and CDR2: SEHNR, FQNEAQ (reference sequence). This CDR3 spans 14 amino acids. The CDR3 nucleotides are TGTGCCAGCAGCTTAAGTGGAACCCATCAGCCCCAGCATTTT. Residues: CASSLSGTHQPQHF.

The V call is TRBV9, the J call TRBJ2-7; TRBD1 aligns across 7 bases. This CDR3 spans 15 amino acids. J gave up 2 bases and V 4 bases, and 9 bases lay outside the gene matches. The germline V gene encodes CDR1 SGDLS and CDR2 YYNGEE. The CDR3 DNA sequence: TGTGCCAGCAGCTTCGACAGGGAGCCCACCTACGAGCAGTACTTC. Amino acid sequence: CASSFDREPTYEQYF.

The CDR3 reads CASSLVAEAYNEQFF. CDR3 bases: TGTGCCAGCAGCTTGGTAGCGGAGGCCTACAATGAGCAGTTCTTC. This chain links TRBV7-2 with TRBJ2-1, with D maybe TRBD2 (6 bases). Germline-derived CDR1 and CDR2 are SGHTA and FQGNSA. This CDR3 has 15 amino acids. V lost 3 bases and J 2 bases, leaving 11 bases between the germline ends. The variable domain in full, completed from reference TRBV7-2 and TRBJ2-1, reads GAGVSQSPSNKVTEKGKDVELRCDPISGHTALYWYRQSLGQGLEFLIYFQGNSAPDKSGLPSDRFSAERTGGSVSTLTIQRTQQEDSAVYLCASSLVAEAYNEQFFGPGTRLTVL.

The chain employs TRBV7-3 and TRBJ2-2; the D gene is possibly TRBD2 (5 bases). V was trimmed by 5 bases and J by 6 bases, leaving 16 bases between them. This CDR3 contains 15 residues. Per germline, CDR1 SGHTA and CDR2 FQGTGA. This CDR3 is CASSANGGSAGELFF. The CDR3 nucleotides read TGTGCCAGCAGCGCAAATGGAGGCTCGGCCGGGGAGCTGTTTTTT.

The chain carries TRBV6-5 and TRBJ2-7; D is possibly TRBD1 (6 bases). The CDR3 covers 15 residues. Germline CDR1 MNHEY, CDR2 SVGAGI. Deletions cut 7 bases from V and 4 bases from J, with 20 bases between. The CDR3 nucleotides are TGTGCCAGCAAGAAGAGCGGAGGACAGCCATACGAGCAGTACTTC. Translating gives CASKKSGGQPYEQYF.

This clone was seen more than once but under ten times. The rearrangement links TRBV12-3 or TRBV12-4 to TRBJ1-2; TRBD1 might be the D (6 bases). Trimming removed 4 bases from V and 8 bases from J, with 14 bases in between. The CDR3 is made up of 13 amino acids. CDR3 region: CASSWDTQTGYTF. The CDR3 DNA reads TGTGCCAGCAGTTGGGACACGCAGACCGGCTACACCTTC.

The CDR3 DNA is TGTGCCAGCTCACTCGAGATTGGCACTGAAGCTTTCTTT. Translation gives CASSLEIGTEAFF. V usage is TRBV18 and J usage is TRBJ1-1; D gene unclear. V was pared by 4 bases and J by 4 bases, with 10 bases between. CDR1 and CDR2 from the germline V gene are KGHSH and LQKENI. This CDR3 has 13 residues.

The J gene is TRBJ2-2, the V gene TRBV4-1; no reliable D call. Germline CDR1 is MGHRA and CDR2 is YSYEKL. Trimming removed 7 bases from V and 0 bases from J, with 12 bases in between. CDR3 size: 15 residues. The DNA for the CDR3 is TGCGCCAGCACCCATGGGCCGTCGAACACCGGGGAGCTGTTTTTT. It translates to CASTHGPSNTGELFF.

The chain carries TRBV11-3 and TRBJ2-7; possible D gene TRBD1, 6 bases. With 5 bases removed from V and 6 bases from J, the gap between germline ends came to 17 bases. Germline assignment: CDR1 SGHNT and CDR2 YENEEA. The length of the CDR3 is 14 residues. CDR3 sequence: CASSEKARGAEQYF. CDR3 DNA sequence: TGTGCCAGCAGCGAGAAGGCCAGGGGAGCCGAGCAGTACTTC.

CDR3 in DNA: TGTGCCAGCAGTGAAGCTCCAGGGACGGCAAATTCACCCCTCCACTTT. Translation gives CASSEAPGTANSPLHF. The chain recombines TRBV6-1 with TRBJ1-6; tentative D call: TRBD1 (5 bases). Germline V gives CDR1 MNHNS, CDR2 SASEGT. CDR3 length: 16 residues. Trimming pared 0 bases from V and 7 bases from J, leaving 13 bases between.

The CDR3 nucleotides read TGTGCCAGTAGTACGCAGTGGGACAGACGGGATGGCTACACCTTC. Amino acid sequence: CASSTQWDRRDGYTF. V is TRBV19 and J is TRBJ1-2, with TRBD1 matching over 7 bases. V lost 4 bases to trimming and J lost 6 bases; unmatched junction nucleotides: 11. The CDR3 loop spans 15 amino acids. Germline loops: CDR1 LNHDA, CDR2 SQIVND (reference sequence). The whole variable domain, remainder taken from reference TRBV19 and TRBJ1-2, is DGGITQSPKYLFRKEGQNVTLSCEQNLNHDAMYWYRQDPGQGLRLIYYSQIVNDFQKGDIAEGYSVSREKKESFPLTVTSAQKNPTAFYLCASSTQWDRRDGYTFGSGTRLTVV.

The chain recombines TRBV7-9 with TRBJ2-3; D is ambiguous. Trimming cost V 1 base and J 5 bases, with 10 bases left between them. Germline CDR1 reads SEHNR; CDR2 reads FQNEAQ (reference sequence). The CDR3 has 14 amino acids. Here the CDR3 reads CASSLEVTKDTQYF. For the CDR3, the DNA is TGTGCCAGCAGCTTAGAGGTAACAAAAGATACGCAGTATTTT.

The V gene is TRBV3-1 (or the pseudogene TRBV3-2), the J gene TRBJ1-5; D call uncertain. The CDR3 contains 15 residues. The ends were cut back, 0 bases at V and 5 bases at J, with 11 bases in the middle. Germline CDR1 and CDR2: LGHDT and YNNKEL (reference sequence). Written as DNA, the CDR3 is TGTGCCAGCAGCCAAGATCTCAACCCCGATCAGCCCCAGCATTTT. This sequence encodes CASSQDLNPDQPQHF.

This chain links TRBV2 with TRBJ1-4; 7 bases are shared with TRBD1. CDR1 is SNHLY and CDR2 is FYNNEI in the germline V gene. V was pared by 5 bases and J by 7 bases, with 10 bases of the junction left unmatched. The CDR3 runs to 15 residues. The CDR3 region is CASSSRQGGGEKLFF. The DNA for the CDR3 is TGTGCCAGCAGTTCGCGACAGGGTGGGGGTGAAAAACTGTTTTTT.

V gene TRBV2 combines with J gene TRBJ1-5; 7 nucleotides agree with TRBD1. The CDR3 spans 15 residues. Germline assignment: CDR1 SNHLY and CDR2 FYNNEI. V gave up 7 bases and J gave up 3 bases; unmatched junction bases: 9. CDR3 residues: CASKGGTAPNQPQHF. The CDR3 DNA sequence: TGTGCCAGCAAGGGCGGGACAGCACCCAATCAGCCCCAGCATTTT.

V and J are TRBV4-2 and TRBJ2-7, with 7 bases identical to TRBD1. Looked up from germline, CDR1 is LGHNA and CDR2 is YNFKEQ. Losses at the gene ends were 1 base for V and 3 bases for J; bases not matched to a gene: 3. This CDR3 spans 14 amino acids. The CDR3 spells CASSQVGQLYEQYF. CDR3 in DNA: TGTGCCAGCAGCCAAGTGGGACAGCTCTACGAGCAGTACTTC.

A single count supports this clone. CDR3 loop: CSVADRGYEQYF. The CDR3 bases are TGCAGCGTGGCGGACAGGGGGTACGAGCAGTACTTC. The V gene is TRBV29-1, the J gene TRBJ2-7; 10 positions match TRBD1. The V and J ends lost 6 bases and 4 bases, in that order; junction bases with no gene match: 3. The CDR3 extends over 12 amino acids. Germline CDR1 and CDR2: SQVTM and ANQGSEA.

This chain links TRBV7-3 with TRBJ1-6, with D possibly TRBD1 on 5 matching bases. Trimming cost V 0 bases and J 8 bases, with 11 bases left between them. The V gene's germline CDR1 is SGHTA and CDR2 FQGTGA. The CDR3 has 15 amino acids. CDR3 in amino acids: CASSLTTGRDSPLHF. CDR3 DNA: TGTGCCAGCAGCTTAACGACGGGCAGGGATTCACCCCTCCACTTT.

The V gene is TRBV29-1, the J gene TRBJ1-1, with D tentatively TRBD1 (6 bases). Trimming removed 5 bases from V and 0 bases from J, with 10 bases in between. The CDR3 runs 13 residues. From germline, CDR1 is SQVTM and CDR2 ANQGSEA. The CDR3 nucleotides read TGCAGCGTTAGGGGGGCCATGAACACTGAAGCTTTCTTT. Amino acids: CSVRGAMNTEAFF. Filled out from reference TRBV29-1 and TRBJ1-1, the complete variable domain reads SAVISQKPSRDICQRGTSLTIQCQVDSQVTMMFWYRQQPGQSLTLIATANQGSEATYESGFVIDKFPISRPNLTFSTLTVSNMSPEDSSIYLCSVRGAMNTEAFFGQGTRLTVV.

The chain uses TRBV21-1 and TRBJ1-1; TRBD1, as called in the table, went unchecked against the DNA. TRBV21-1 is noted as a pseudogene. CDR3 length: 14 amino acids. The CDR3 coding sequence is TGTGCCAGCACCGAGACAGGGAAAAAGACTGAAGCTTTCTTT. This sequence encodes CASTETGKKTEAFF.

This clone appeared a single time. The J gene is TRBJ2-5, the V gene TRBV3-1 (or the pseudogene TRBV3-2), with D perhaps TRBD1 (5 bases). V lost 4 bases to trimming and J lost 2 bases, with 8 bases between them. Germline CDR1 reads LGHDT; CDR2 reads YNNKEL (reference sequence). CDR3 size: 13 residues. CDR3 coding DNA: TGTGCCAGCAGCCGGGCAGGGCAAGAGACCCAGTACTTC. Translated: CASSRAGQETQYF.

The count of this clone is one. The gene calls are TRBV7-2 and TRBJ2-2; D unresolved. The CDR3 covers 15 residues. The V and J ends lost 4 bases and 8 bases respectively, with 17 bases between them. In germline, CDR1 is SGHTA, CDR2 FQGNSA. CDR3 loop: CASSSKRPPEGELFF. CDR3 coding DNA: TGTGCCAGCAGCTCGAAGAGGCCCCCCGAAGGGGAGCTGTTTTTT.

The chain couples TRBV3-1 (or the pseudogene TRBV3-2) to TRBJ1-2; tentatively, D is TRBD1 (6 bases). Germline CDR1 LGHDT, CDR2 YNNKEL (reference sequence). The CDR3 is made up of 12 amino acids. V was cut by 2 bases and J by 13 bases, with 14 bases left in between. CDR3 nucleotides: TGTGCCAGCAGCCAAAACAGGGAGTTAAGCACCTTC. Translated: CASSQNRELSTF.

The genes are TRBV3-1 (or the pseudogene TRBV3-2) and TRBJ1-1, with D uncertain. This CDR3 spans 14 amino acids. Germline CDR1 reads LGHDT; CDR2 reads YNNKEL (reference sequence). Trimming took off 2 bases at V and 1 base at J, with 8 bases between the two ends. The CDR3, as DNA: TGTGCCAGCAGCCAAACGGGAGGGAACACTGAAGCTTTCTTT. Translation: CASSQTGGNTEAFF.

This chain joins TRBV29-1 and TRBJ1-2, with TRBD1 as a possible D gene (5 bases). Germline-derived CDR1 and CDR2 are SQVTM and ANQGSEA. V was cut by 4 bases and J by 4 bases, with 7 bases left in between. The CDR3 is 11 amino acids. CDR3 loop: CSVGGTYGYTF. The CDR3 DNA follows: TGCAGCGTTGGAGGGACCTATGGCTACACCTTC.

The V call is TRBV3-1 (or the pseudogene TRBV3-2), the J call TRBJ2-5; TRBD2 matches at 12 bases. This CDR3 has 17 residues. Germline-derived CDR1 and CDR2 are LGHDT and YNNKEL (reference sequence). With 4 bases clipped from V and 4 bases from J, the junction kept 10 bases outside the gene matches. CDR3 coding DNA: TGTGCCAGCAGCCTTCGACCGACTAGCGGGAGTAGAGAGACCCAGTACTTC. It encodes CASSLRPTSGSRETQYF.

V and J are TRBV2 and TRBJ1-4, with D tentatively TRBD1 (5 bases). CDR3 length: 15 amino acids. V gave up 5 bases and J gave up 0 bases, with 10 bases separating them. Germline values: CDR1 SNHLY, CDR2 FYNNEI. Here the CDR3 DNA reads TGTGCCAGCAGTCGTCAGGGTTCAACTAATGAAAAACTGTTTTTT. Amino acid sequence: CASSRQGSTNEKLFF.